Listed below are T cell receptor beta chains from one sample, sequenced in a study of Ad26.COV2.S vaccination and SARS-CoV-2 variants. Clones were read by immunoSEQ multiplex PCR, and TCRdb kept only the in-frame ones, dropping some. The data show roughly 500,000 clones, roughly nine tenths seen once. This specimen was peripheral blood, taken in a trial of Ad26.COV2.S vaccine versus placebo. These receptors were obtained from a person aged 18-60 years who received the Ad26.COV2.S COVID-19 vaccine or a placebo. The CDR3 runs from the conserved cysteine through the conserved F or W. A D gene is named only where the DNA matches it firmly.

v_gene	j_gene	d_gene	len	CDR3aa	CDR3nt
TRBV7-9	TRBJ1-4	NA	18	CASSSTIEVVDLREKLFF	TGTGCCAGCAGCTCAACAATCGAAGTTGTGGATTTGAGGGAAAAACTGTTTTTT
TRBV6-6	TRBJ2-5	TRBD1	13	CASTRDSQETQYF	TGTGCCAGCACCCGGGACAGCCAAGAGACCCAGTACTTC
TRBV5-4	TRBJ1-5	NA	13	CASSFGVHQPQHF	TGTGCCAGCAGCTTCGGGGTGCATCAGCCCCAGCATTTT
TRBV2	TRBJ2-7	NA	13	CASSELVSYEQYF	TGTGCCAGCAGTGAATTGGTCTCCTACGAGCAGTACTTC
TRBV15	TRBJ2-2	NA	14	CATSRARITGELFF	TGTGCCACCAGCAGAGCTAGGATTACCGGGGAGCTGTTTTTT
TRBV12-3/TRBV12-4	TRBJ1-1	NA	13	CASSFGEGTEAFF	TGTGCCAGCAGTTTCGGGGAGGGCACTGAAGCTTTCTTT
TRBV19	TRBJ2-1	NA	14	CASSAGVSYNEQFF	TGTGCCAGTAGTGCTGGGGTCTCCTACAATGAGCAGTTCTTC
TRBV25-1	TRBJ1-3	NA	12	CASGSSGNTIYF	TGTGCCAGCGGGAGCTCTGGAAACACCATATATTTT
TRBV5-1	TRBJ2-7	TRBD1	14	CASKGQGASYEQYF	TGCGCCAGTAAGGGACAGGGGGCCTCCTACGAGCAGTACTTC
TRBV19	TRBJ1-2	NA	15	CASSSLPGPPYGYTF	TGTGCCAGTAGTAGTCTACCGGGGCCCCCCTATGGCTACACCTTC
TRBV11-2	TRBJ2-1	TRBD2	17	CASSSPLSGALGGEQFF	TGTGCCAGCAGCTCTCCCCTCAGCGGGGCTCTTGGGGGTGAGCAGTTCTTC
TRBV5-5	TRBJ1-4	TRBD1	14	CASSQRDRAEKLFF	TGTGCCAGCAGCCAGCGGGACAGGGCTGAAAAACTGTTTTTT
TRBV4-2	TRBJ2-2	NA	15	CASSPSPGKAGELFF	TGTGCCAGCAGCCCCTCTCCAGGAAAGGCCGGGGAGCTGTTTTTT
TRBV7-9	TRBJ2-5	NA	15	CASSADGMGPETQYF	TGTGCCAGCAGCGCTGATGGGATGGGGCCGGAGACCCAGTACTTC
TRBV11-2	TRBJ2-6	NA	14	CASSPTPGANVLTF	TGTGCCAGCAGCCCGACACCTGGGGCCAACGTCCTGACTTTC
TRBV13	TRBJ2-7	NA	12	CASSPLGTQQYF	TGTGCCAGCAGCCCCCTTGGGACCCAGCAGTACTTC